Following are 12 T cell receptor beta chains from one sample sequenced in a study of cytomegalovirus exposure and HLA in healthy donors. 60 Vbeta and 13 Jbeta primers were used in PCR. Libraries were prepared by immunoSEQ multiplex PCR; TCRdb keeps only in-frame clonotypes and omits some of them. The repertoire holds 150,000 to 160,000 clones, with around 80% as singletons. The specimen sequenced was PBMCs. The receptors stem from a man aged 30-40 years in good health and CMV-seropositive.

A note on this clone: This sample also contains other DNA sequences that code for the same CDR3. The gene calls are TRBV7-9 and TRBJ2-7; TRBD2 agrees at 8 bases. Trimming took 0 bases from V and 4 from J; bases not matched to a gene: 2. Germline loops: CDR1 SEHNR, CDR2 FQNEAQ (reference sequence). The CDR3 covers 14 residues. The CDR3, as DNA: TGTGCCAGCAGCTTAGCGACTAGCGTTTACGAGCAGTACTTC. Translating it yields CASSLATSVYEQYF.

The chain carries TRBV6-5 and TRBJ2-2, with D hard to call. This CDR3 is built from 15 residues. The V end was cut by 0 bases, the J end by 4 bases, with 9 bases between. From germline, CDR1 is MNHEY and CDR2 SVGAGI. The CDR3 DNA follows: TGTGCCAGCAGTTACTCGATCCGAGGCACCGGGGAGCTGTTTTTT. Residues: CASSYSIRGTGELFF.

This sequence joins TRBV4-1 and TRBJ2-5; TRBD1 matches at 7 bases. The CDR3 loop spans 15 amino acids. The V gene end was trimmed by 0 bases and the J gene end by 4 bases; junction bases not matched to a gene: 5. Germline CDR1 and CDR2: MGHRA and YSYEKL. The CDR3 coding sequence is TGCGCCAGCAGCCAAGACCCCGGACAGGTAGAGACCCAGTACTTC. As protein: CASSQDPGQVETQYF.

The chain recombines TRBV6-1 with TRBJ1-4; the D is unclear. Germline V gene data show CDR1 as MNHNS and CDR2 as SASEGT. This CDR3 comprises 14 residues. V was trimmed by 3 bases and J by 12 bases, leaving 17 bases between them. CDR3 bases: TGTGCCAGCAGTGATATACGTTTAGGGCGGGAACTGTTTTTT. Translated, it gives CASSDIRLGRELFF.

On this clone itself: Germline and junction disagree at one end, which may indicate a read error. Other DNA variants within this sample encode the same CDR3. The chain joins TRBV14 to TRBJ1-5; unclear D gene. The germline CDR1 and CDR2 sequences are SGHDN and FVKESK. This CDR3 has 13 residues. The DNA of the CDR3 is TGCGCCAGCAGCCAAGTTTCTACTCAGCCCCAGCATTTT. Residues: CASSQVSTQPQHF.

The chain couples TRBV4-1 to TRBJ2-1; 9 positions agree with TRBD2. Germline CDR1 MGHRA, CDR2 YSYEKL. Trimming took 3 bases from V and 3 from J; bases not matched to a gene: 6. The CDR3 runs 16 residues. CDR3 sequence: CASSHVGLAIYNEQFF. CDR3 coding DNA: TGCGCCAGCAGCCACGTGGGACTAGCAATCTACAATGAGCAGTTCTTC.

This rearrangement joins TRBV7-2 to TRBJ2-7; D may be TRBD1 (6 bases). The V gene lost 2 bases and the J gene lost 6 bases, with 14 bases spanning the gap. This CDR3 comprises 14 residues. Germline assignment: CDR1 SGHTA and CDR2 FQGNSA. Here the CDR3 reads CASSLSGVVGEQYF. In DNA, the CDR3 is TGTGCCAGCAGCTTATCAGGGGTTGTAGGCGAGCAGTACTTC.

The J gene is TRBJ1-2, the V gene TRBV4-2; D might be TRBD1 (5 bases). V was clipped by 4 bases and J by 2 bases, with 17 bases between them. CDR1 and CDR2 from the germline V gene are LGHNA and YNFKEQ. The CDR3 length is 16 residues. CDR3 sequence (DNA): TGTGCCAGCAGCCGGGACCGGGACTCGTCGAACTATGGCTACACCTTC. As protein: CASSRDRDSSNYGYTF.

This chain uses TRBV27 with TRBJ1-2; D remains unclear. This CDR3 has 13 residues. CDR1 and CDR2 from the germline V gene are MNHEY and SMNVEV (reference sequence). With 8 bases removed from V and 6 bases from J, the gap between germline ends came to 16 bases. The CDR3 bases are TGTGCCAGCGCTCTGGGGTCCGGGGATGGCTACACCTTC. Translating it yields CASALGSGDGYTF.

This clone was seen once. The CDR3 protein is CASRSGGGANEQFF. DNA of the CDR3: TGTGCCAGCCGGAGCGGGGGAGGGGCCAATGAGCAGTTCTTC. V gene TRBV12-1 combines with J gene TRBJ2-1; the DNA was not used to check the table's D call, TRBD2. TRBV12-1 is labeled a pseudogene. There are 14 residues in the CDR3.

The chain is built from TRBV27 and TRBJ2-7; D call uncertain. CDR3 length: 15 residues. The V gene's germline CDR1 is MNHEY and CDR2 SMNVEV (reference sequence). Trimming stripped 2 bases from V and 6 bases from J, with 17 bases between. CDR3 protein: CASSLASARVREQYF. CDR3 nucleotide sequence: TGTGCCAGCAGTTTAGCGTCGGCTCGGGTGCGCGAGCAGTACTTC.

DNA for the CDR3: TGCGCCAGCACGGAGCGGGAGCGGACAGATACGCAGTATTTT. It yields the protein CASTERERTDTQYF. V and J are TRBV5-1 and TRBJ2-3; 8 nucleotides agree with TRBD2. V trimming: 6 bases; J trimming: 3 bases; junction bases outside the gene matches: 6. The CDR3 covers 14 residues. Per the germline V gene, CDR1 is SGHRS and CDR2 is YFSETQ. Looking up the rest from reference TRBV5-1 and TRBJ2-3 gives the full variable domain: KAGVTQTPRYLIKTRGQQVTLSCSPISGHRSVSWYQQTPGQGLQFLFEYFSETQRNKGNFPGRFSGRQFSNSRSEMNVSTLELGDSALYLCASTERERTDTQYFGPGTRLTVL.